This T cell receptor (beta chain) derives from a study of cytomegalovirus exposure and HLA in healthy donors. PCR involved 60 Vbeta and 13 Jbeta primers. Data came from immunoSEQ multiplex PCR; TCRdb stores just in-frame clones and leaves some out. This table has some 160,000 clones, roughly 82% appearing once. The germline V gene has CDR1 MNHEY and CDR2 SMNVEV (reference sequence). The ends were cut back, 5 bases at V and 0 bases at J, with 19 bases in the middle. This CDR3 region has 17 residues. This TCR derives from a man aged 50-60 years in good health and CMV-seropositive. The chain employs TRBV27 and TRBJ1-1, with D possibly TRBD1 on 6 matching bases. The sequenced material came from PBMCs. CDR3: CASSTEGGAEVNTEAFF. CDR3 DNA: TGTGCCAGCAGTACCGAGGGGGGGGCAGAGGTGAACACTGAAGCTTTCTTT.